The 10 T cell receptor beta chains below come from one sample, sequenced in a study of cytomegalovirus exposure and HLA in healthy donors. Vbeta (60) and Jbeta (13) primers were used in the PCR. The protocol was immunoSEQ multiplex PCR, while the TCRdb copy is restricted to in-frame clones and leaves out a portion. The sample table includes 100,000 to 150,000 clones. Sequencing input: PBMCs. The receptors derive from a woman aged 40-49 years in good health and CMV-seronegative.

This chain uses TRBV28 with TRBJ1-1; D unresolved. The CDR3 runs to 14 residues. The germline V gene has CDR1 MDHEN and CDR2 SYDVKM. The germline V and J ends were trimmed by 2 bases and 2 bases, with 9 bases remaining between them. The CDR3 protein is CASSLDWRNTEAFF. Here the CDR3 DNA reads TGTGCCAGCAGTTTAGACTGGAGAAACACTGAAGCTTTCTTT.

This chain connects TRBV6-1 to TRBJ1-2; 9 positions agree with TRBD1. The CDR3 is 15 residues long. Per the germline V gene, CDR1 is MNHNS and CDR2 is SASEGT. V shed 5 bases and J 4 bases; nucleotides not matched to a gene: 8. CDR3 in amino acids: CASSTGGNPFYGYTF. CDR3 nucleotides: TGTGCCAGCAGTACAGGGGGCAATCCCTTCTATGGCTACACCTTC.

This sequence joins TRBV19 and TRBJ1-5; the D gene is possibly TRBD1 (5 bases). The CDR3 totals 15 residues. CDR1 is LNHDA, CDR2 SQIVND, per germline (reference sequence). V was clipped by 5 bases and J by 0 bases, with 11 bases between them. The chain's CDR3 is CASSQGGNSNQPQHF. Here the CDR3 DNA reads TGTGCCAGTAGTCAGGGAGGGAATAGCAATCAGCCCCAGCATTTT.

The rearrangement joins TRBV28 to TRBJ1-1, with 9 bases matching TRBD1. This CDR3 contains 15 residues. V was clipped by 6 bases and J by 5 bases; unmatched bases: 10. Germline V gene sequence: CDR1 MDHEN, CDR2 SYDVKM. CDR3 region: CASSLTGGARTEAFF. The CDR3 DNA is TGTGCCAGCAGCCTTACAGGGGGCGCGAGAACTGAAGCTTTCTTT.

This chain links TRBV18 with TRBJ1-2; 7 bases map to TRBD1. CDR1 and CDR2 (germline): KGHSH, LQKENI. J lost 3 bases, V lost 2 bases, and 3 bases had no gene match. The CDR3 has 14 residues. CDR3 in amino acids: CASSPSGQDYGYTF. The DNA for the CDR3 is TGTGCCAGCTCACCATCAGGACAGGACTATGGCTACACCTTC.

The chain uses TRBV7-8 and TRBJ1-2, with D possibly being TRBD1 (5 bases). This CDR3 is built from 18 residues. With 2 bases removed from V and 5 bases from J, the gap between germline ends came to 24 bases. Germline assignment: CDR1 SGHVS and CDR2 FQNEAQ. The CDR3 DNA sequence: TGTGCCAGCAGCTTATTGCTGGGGAGTGGGGACTCACCTTATGGCTACACCTTC. Translating it yields CASSLLLGSGDSPYGYTF.

The chain has TRBV6-4 and TRBJ2-7, with a possible D match to TRBD2 (6 bases). This CDR3 has 14 residues. V was shortened by 9 bases and J by 4 bases, with 19 bases between the two germline ends. CDR1 is MRHNA and CDR2 is SNTAGT in the germline V gene. Here the CDR3 reads CARGRQSHIYEQYV. The DNA of the CDR3 is TGTGCCAGGGGGAGGCAGAGTCACATATACGAGCAGTACGTC.

The chain has TRBV25-1 and TRBJ2-7; 7 positions match TRBD1. Germline V gene lookup returns CDR1 MGHDK and CDR2 SYGVNS. This CDR3 is 14 amino acids long. V gave up 6 bases and J gave up 0 bases; unmatched junction bases: 5. The CDR3 region has the DNA TGTGCCAGCAGGGAACAGGGGTCCTCCTACGAGCAGTACTTC. Translation: CASREQGSSYEQYF.

V is TRBV5-5 and J is TRBJ1-1; no reliable D call. The germline V gene has CDR1 SGHKS and CDR2 YYEKEE (reference sequence). CDR3 length: 12 residues. V lost 0 bases to trimming and J lost 3 bases, with 3 bases between them. The CDR3 reads CASSLADTEAFF. For the CDR3, the DNA is TGTGCCAGCAGCTTGGCGGACACTGAAGCTTTCTTT.

The J gene is TRBJ1-2, the V gene TRBV10-1; maybe TRBD1 (5 bases). CDR3 length: 13 residues. The germline CDR1 and CDR2 sequences are WNHNN and SYGVQD (reference sequence). V lost 3 bases to trimming and J lost 5 bases, with 10 bases between them. The CDR3 sequence: CASSDDSPYGYTF. DNA for the CDR3: TGCGCCAGCAGTGATGACAGCCCTTATGGCTACACCTTC.